This T cell receptor (beta chain) emerged from a study of blood T cells in healthy people across ages. Whole-study findings and limits: When set beside aged donors, long-lived donors presented more naive CD4+ cells and higher diversity. Researchers deemed the diversity estimates from one million T cells underestimates. The study could not conclusively compare naive and antigen-experienced cells, given its unsorted PBMCs.

A sample-barcoded 5' primer and a J-beta primer mix were used in a second PCR of about 7 to 12 cycles. TCRdb re-analysed the 5' RACE reads in MiXCR, keeping a single row per CDR3 protein. Of some 670,000 distinct CDR3 sequences in the sample, over 40% were seen once. Each sample yielded at least 5.5 micrograms of PBMC total RNA. The ends were cut back, 2 bases at V and 4 bases at J, with 7 bases in the middle. This CDR3 is built from 13 residues. This clonotype has a count of ten or more. The antigen is not known. The sequenced sample consisted of blood. The origin of this receptor is a woman of 80 years or more in good health. The chain couples TRBV12-3 or TRBV12-4 to TRBJ2-3; D remains unclear. This chain's CDR3 is CASSLQSADTQYF. CDR3 bases: TGTGCCAGCAGTTTACAAAGCGCAGATACGCAGTATTTT.